These T cell receptor beta chains were read from a single sample in a study of blood T cells in healthy people across ages. TCRdb itself ran the 5' RACE reads through MiXCR, one entry per CDR3 protein. The sample carries roughly 550,000 distinct CDR3 sequences, around 24% recorded once. A further study also used this sample, focusing on T cells of mothers and their children.

Sequencing was carried out using blood. These receptors were taken from a boy aged 5-17 years in good health. CDR3s include the opening cysteine and the closing phenylalanine or tryptophan. Each record gives: clone size, D gene, J gene, V gene, CDR3 DNA, CDR3 protein. The D gene is left open where the match is weak. Expanded clones get a size class; other rows say once, few or many, or leave the size out.

size: few; D: .; J: TRBJ2-1; V: TRBV4-2; DNA: TGTGCCAGCAGCCAGGATATGGATTTATACAATGAGCAGTTCTTC; CDR3: CASSQDMDLYNEQFF
size: few; D: .; J: TRBJ2-5; V: TRBV28; DNA: TGTGCCAGCAGCCCCCCAGGCGGATCCCAAGAGACCCAGTACTTC; CDR3: CASSPPGGSQETQYF
size: many; D: .; J: TRBJ1-4; V: TRBV19; DNA: TGTGCCAGTAGTATCGAACTCCGCGAAAAACTGTTTTTT; CDR3: CASSIELREKLFF
size: .; D: TRBD2; J: TRBJ2-2; V: TRBV12-3/TRBV12-4; DNA: TGTGCCAGCAGCCCGCTTGGGGAGGGCACCGGGGAGCTGTTTTTT; CDR3: CASSPLGEGTGELFF
size: .; D: TRBD1; J: TRBJ1-1; V: TRBV28; DNA: TGTGCCAGCAGTTTAATTCCGTTTACAGGGGGTGAAGCTTTCTTT; CDR3: CASSLIPFTGGEAFF
size: many; D: .; J: TRBJ1-4; V: TRBV7-9; DNA: TGTGCCAGCAGCTTCAGGACAGCGATAGTTGGAATTGAAAAACTGTTTTTT; CDR3: CASSFRTAIVGIEKLFF
size: few; D: .; J: TRBJ1-2; V: TRBV28; DNA: TGTGCCAGCAGTTACCCGGGACTTGACTATGGCTACACCTTC; CDR3: CASSYPGLDYGYTF
size: .; D: TRBD2; J: TRBJ2-1; V: TRBV4-1; DNA: TGCGCCAGCAGCCAAGATTCTTACGGACTAGCGGGACTTCCCAATGAGCAGTTCTTC; CDR3: CASSQDSYGLAGLPNEQFF
size: few; D: .; J: TRBJ1-4; V: TRBV14; DNA: TGTGCCAGCAGCCGCACTCGGGGGGAACGCGAAAAACTGTTTTTT; CDR3: CASSRTRGEREKLFF
size: few; D: .; J: TRBJ2-2; V: TRBV6-5; DNA: TGTGCCAGCACTGGAGGGGGAACAAACACCGGGGAGCTGTTTTTT; CDR3: CASTGGGTNTGELFF